Given below is one T cell receptor (beta chain) in context. The data belong to a study of T cells after yellow fever vaccination. Germline values: CDR1 LGHNA, CDR2 YNFKEQ. Trimming left V 0 bases short and J 5 bases short, with 17 bases between. The CDR3 covers 16 residues. TCRdb used MiXCR to reprocess the 5' RACE reads, holding one entry per CDR3 protein. The table lists approximately 300,000 distinct CDR3 sequences, around 6.8% of them singletons, with 15% to 20% in the top ten. The sequence came from a man between 18 and 35 years old who received the YFV17D yellow fever vaccine. This rearrangement joins TRBV4-2 to TRBJ2-7; weak D call: TRBD2 (6 bases). The sequences come from PBMCs, collected roughly 47 days after the first yellow fever vaccination. This chain's CDR3 is CASSQDHGRSADEQYF. CDR3 in DNA: TGTGCCAGCAGCCAAGATCATGGGAGGTCCGCGGACGAGCAGTACTTC.